These 9 T cell receptor beta chains came from one sample sequenced in a study of T cell responses to AZD1222 COVID-19 vaccine. Method: immunoSEQ multiplex PCR; TCRdb's copy keeps in-frame clones and lacks some. The repertoire holds more than 85,000 clones, with approximately 91% as singletons. The sample was peripheral blood, taken on day 0 of AZD1222 vaccination. The origin of the receptors is an adult in good health.

J is TRBJ2-7 and V is TRBV9, with D perhaps given as TRBD1 or TRBD2 (5 bases each). Trimming took 4 bases from V and 4 from J, leaving 12 bases between them. The CDR3 sequence is 13 residues long. Per germline, CDR1 SGDLS and CDR2 YYNGEE. CDR3 in amino acids: CASSLGTAYEQYF. The CDR3 bases are TGTGCCAGCAGCCTAGGGACGGCTTACGAGCAGTACTTC.

The chain has TRBV19 and TRBJ1-6; TRBD1 is a possible D gene (6 bases). The CDR3 has 16 amino acids. V lost 5 bases, J lost 3 bases, and 14 bases lay in between. Germline CDR1 LNHDA, CDR2 SQIVND (reference sequence). In nucleotides, the CDR3 is TGTGCCAGTAGTGCCGGGGGGGCTTTCTATAATTCACCCCTCCACTTT. Protein product: CASSAGGAFYNSPLHF.

The rearrangement links TRBV2 to TRBJ1-1; a possible D gene is TRBD1 (5 bases). Germline CDR1 reads SNHLY; CDR2 reads FYNNEI. The CDR3 is 13 residues long. V was shortened by 1 base and J by 3 bases, with 6 bases between the two germline ends. CDR3 sequence reads: CASSEEGHTEAFF. In DNA, the CDR3 is TGTGCCAGCAGTGAAGAGGGACACACTGAAGCTTTCTTT.

This rearrangement joins TRBV19 to TRBJ2-2; D unclear. Germline V gives CDR1 LNHDA, CDR2 SQIVND (reference sequence). The CDR3 covers 15 residues. The germline V and J ends were trimmed by 9 bases and 4 bases, with 18 bases remaining between them. CDR3 coding DNA: TGTGCCAGCACCCCCGAGGTGGGTGGCACCGGGGAGCTGTTTTTT. Encoded protein: CASTPEVGGTGELFF.

The rearrangement links TRBV7-9 to TRBJ1-1, with a tentative D call TRBD1 (5 bases). The V gene lost 1 base and the J gene lost 5 bases, with 11 bases spanning the gap. The CDR3 is 14 residues long. CDR1 is SEHNR, CDR2 FQNEAQ, per germline (reference sequence). DNA for the CDR3: TGTGCCAGCAGCTTAGATGGACACTCGACTGAAGCTTTCTTT. The encoded protein is CASSLDGHSTEAFF.

The chain couples TRBV7-9 to TRBJ1-1; D uncertain. With 3 bases removed from V and 4 bases from J, the gap between germline ends came to 12 bases. Germline V gene sequence: CDR1 SEHNR, CDR2 FQNEAQ (reference sequence). The CDR3 loop spans 14 amino acids. The CDR3 loop reads CASSFGIQLTEAFF. CDR3 DNA sequence: TGTGCCAGCAGCTTCGGTATACAGCTCACTGAAGCTTTCTTT.

V usage is TRBV29-1 and J usage is TRBJ1-4, with D possibly matching TRBD1 (5 bases). The CDR3 totals 14 residues. V lost 4 bases to trimming and J lost 6 bases, with 15 bases between them. Germline CDR1 and CDR2: SQVTM and ANQGSEA. CDR3 sequence (DNA): TGCAGCGTTGGAGTGGTAGGGGAGGATGAAAAACTGTTTTTT. This encodes CSVGVVGEDEKLFF.

In this sample, this clone turned up once. V gene TRBV9 combines with J gene TRBJ1-4; D is undetermined. With 4 bases removed from V and 0 bases from J, the gap between germline ends came to 10 bases. The germline V gene encodes CDR1 SGDLS and CDR2 YYNGEE. This CDR3 is 15 amino acids long. This chain's CDR3 is CASSSRGTTNEKLFF. The CDR3 DNA follows: TGTGCCAGCAGCTCCCGGGGAACAACTAATGAAAAACTGTTTTTT.

DNA of the CDR3: TGCGCCAGCAGTGAGTCCCTATTCGGGGGCTACACCTTC. This codes for CASSESLFGGYTF. The J gene is TRBJ1-2, the V gene TRBV10-1; D ambiguous. V was pared by 0 bases and J by 8 bases, with 10 bases between. Looked up from germline, CDR1 is WNHNN and CDR2 is SYGVQD (reference sequence). CDR3 length equals 13 residues.